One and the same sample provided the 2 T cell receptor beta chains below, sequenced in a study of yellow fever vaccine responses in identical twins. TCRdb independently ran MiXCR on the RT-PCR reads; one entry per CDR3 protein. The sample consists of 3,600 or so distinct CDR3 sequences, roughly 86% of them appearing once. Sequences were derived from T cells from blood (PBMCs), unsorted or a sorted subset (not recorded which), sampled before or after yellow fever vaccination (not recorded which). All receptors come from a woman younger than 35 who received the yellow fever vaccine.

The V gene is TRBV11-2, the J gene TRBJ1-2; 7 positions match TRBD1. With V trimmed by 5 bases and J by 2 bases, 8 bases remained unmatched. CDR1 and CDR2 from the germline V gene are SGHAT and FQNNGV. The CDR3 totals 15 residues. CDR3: CASSPGDRTNYGYTF. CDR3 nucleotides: TGTGCCAGCAGCCCAGGGGACAGAACGAACTATGGCTACACCTTC.

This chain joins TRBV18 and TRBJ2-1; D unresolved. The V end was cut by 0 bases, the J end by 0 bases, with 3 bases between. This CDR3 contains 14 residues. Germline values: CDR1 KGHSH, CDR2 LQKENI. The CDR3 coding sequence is TGTGCCAGCTCACCACCAGGCTCCTACAATGAGCAGTTCTTC. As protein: CASSPPGSYNEQFF.